This T cell receptor beta chain was captured in a study of cytomegalovirus exposure and HLA in healthy donors. PCR was performed using 60 Vbeta and 13 Jbeta primers. Sequenced by immunoSEQ multiplex PCR; TCRdb stores in-frame clones only, minus some. Here the sample spans about 78,000 clones, approximately 80% being singletons. The CDR3 has 13 residues. V gave up 0 bases and J gave up 8 bases, with 11 bases separating them. CDR1 and CDR2 from the germline V gene are SGHRS and YFSETQ. About this clone: Its matching antigen is unknown.

General study results and limits: Per a prior analysis, the majority of TCR beta V segments were productive roughly 90% or roughly 30% of the time. Another analysis was done later, and it associated more than 15,000 TCR beta sequences with HLA alleles at 0.05 false discovery rate.

Sequencing input: PBMCs. The sequence was collected from a man aged 45 to 65 in good health and CMV-seropositive. This sequence joins TRBV5-1 and TRBJ1-2; no reliable D call. CDR3 residues: CASSLARNMGYTF. In nucleotides, the CDR3 is TGCGCCAGCAGCTTGGCTAGGAATATGGGCTACACCTTC.